This record covers a single T cell receptor (beta chain). Its antigen is currently unknown. The source of the sample is a study of cytomegalovirus exposure and HLA in healthy donors. A multiplex PCR was run with 60 Vbeta primers and 13 Jbeta primers. Generated by immunoSEQ multiplex PCR, the TCRdb table keeps only in-frame clones and is missing some. The sample yields some 140,000 clones, roughly 80% seen once. Findings and limits, study-wide: Another analysis was done later, and it associated 16,951 TCR beta sequences with HLA alleles at 0.05 false discovery rate.

Germline values: CDR1 GTSNPN, CDR2 SVGIG (reference sequence). The V and J ends lost 2 bases and 7 bases, in that order; junction bases with no gene match: 6. CDR3 length: 15 amino acids. V is TRBV30 and J is TRBJ2-3; 13 bases are shared with TRBD2. Sample: PBMCs. The receptor was derived from a young man in good health and CMV-seronegative. CDR3 region: CAWSLYGTSGNTQYF. The CDR3 DNA is TGTGCCTGGAGTCTTTACGGGACTAGCGGGAATACGCAGTATTTT.